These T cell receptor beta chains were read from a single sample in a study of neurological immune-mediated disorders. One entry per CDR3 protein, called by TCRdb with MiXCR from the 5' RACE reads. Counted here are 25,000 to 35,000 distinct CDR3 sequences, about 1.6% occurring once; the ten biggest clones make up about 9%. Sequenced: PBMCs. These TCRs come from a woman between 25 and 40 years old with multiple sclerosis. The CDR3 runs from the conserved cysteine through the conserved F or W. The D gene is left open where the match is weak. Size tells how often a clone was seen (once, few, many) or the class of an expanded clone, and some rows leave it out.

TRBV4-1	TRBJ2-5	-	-	CASSHGTEETQYF	TGCGCCAGCAGCCATGGGACTGAAGAGACCCAGTACTTC
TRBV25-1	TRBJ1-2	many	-	CASQDSGHPSYGYTF	TGTGCCAGCCAAGATTCAGGTCACCCCAGCTATGGCTACACCTTC
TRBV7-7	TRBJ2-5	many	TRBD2	CASSPGRGGQETQYF	TGTGCCAGCAGCCCCGGGAGGGGTGGCCAAGAGACCCAGTACTTC
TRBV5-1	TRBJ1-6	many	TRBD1	CASFDRGRNSPLHF	TGCGCCAGCTTTGACAGGGGCCGTAATTCACCCCTCCACTTT
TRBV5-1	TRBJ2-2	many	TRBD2	CASSPQRGGTGELFF	TGCGCCAGCAGTCCCCAGCGGGGGGGCACCGGGGAGCTGTTTTTT
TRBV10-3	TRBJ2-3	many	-	CAIRRPGPYTQYF	TGTGCCATCAGGCGCCCGGGACCTTATACGCAGTATTTT
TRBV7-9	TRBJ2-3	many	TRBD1	CASRQGAGDTQYF	TGTGCCAGCAGGCAGGGGGCAGGGGATACGCAGTATTTT
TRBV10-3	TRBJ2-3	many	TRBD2	CASLGLAGSTDTQYF	TGTGCCTCGCTCGGGCTAGCGGGAAGCACAGATACGCAGTATTTT
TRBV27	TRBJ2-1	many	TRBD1	CASSPMAPMGQGKYNEQFF	TGTGCCAGCAGTCCGATGGCGCCTATGGGACAGGGGAAGTACAATGAGCAGTTCTTC
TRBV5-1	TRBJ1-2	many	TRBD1	CASSSGQAWGYTF	TGCGCCAGCAGCTCCGGACAGGCTTGGGGCTACACCTTC
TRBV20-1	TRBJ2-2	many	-	CSAGDFRRNTGELFF	TGCAGTGCTGGGGACTTCAGAAGGAACACCGGGGAGCTGTTTTTT
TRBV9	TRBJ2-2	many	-	CASGRGGRRFPGELFF	TGTGCCAGCGGGCGAGGGGGGAGGCGCTTTCCCGGGGAGCTGTTTTTT
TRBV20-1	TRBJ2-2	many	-	CSAWSSNTGELFF	TGCAGTGCCTGGAGTTCGAACACCGGGGAGCTGTTTTTT
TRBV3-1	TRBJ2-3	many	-	CASSHFTDTQYF	TGTGCCAGCAGCCACTTCACAGATACGCAGTATTTT
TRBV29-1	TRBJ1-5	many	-	CSVGGGEGQPQHF	TGCAGCGTTGGTGGGGGGGAAGGACAGCCCCAGCATTTT
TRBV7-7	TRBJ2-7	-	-	CASSPALGYEQYF	TGTGCCAGCAGCCCGGCGTTGGGCTACGAGCAGTACTTC
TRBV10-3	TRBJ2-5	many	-	CAISRNSPETQYF	TGTGCCATCAGTAGAAACAGTCCTGAGACCCAGTACTTC
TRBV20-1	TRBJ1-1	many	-	CSATRGGRGTEAFF	TGCAGTGCTACGCGGGGGGGGCGAGGCACTGAAGCTTTCTTT
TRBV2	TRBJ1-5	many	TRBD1	CASRLTGVGQPQHF	TGTGCCAGCAGGTTGACAGGGGTAGGACAGCCCCAGCATTTT
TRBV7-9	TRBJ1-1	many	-	CASSLGRTEAFF	TGTGCCAGCAGCTTAGGCCGGACTGAAGCTTTCTTT
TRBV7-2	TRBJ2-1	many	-	CASSLAVGGYNEQFF	TGTGCCAGCAGCTTAGCGGTCGGGGGCTACAATGAGCAGTTCTTC
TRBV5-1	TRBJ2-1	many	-	CASSQMKYEQFF	TGCGCCAGCAGCCAAATGAAATATGAGCAGTTCTTC
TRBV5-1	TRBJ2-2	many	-	CASGKVLSNTGELFF	TGCGCCAGCGGAAAAGTACTTTCGAACACCGGGGAGCTGTTTTTT
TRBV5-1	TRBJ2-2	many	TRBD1	CASSNEQGAGGELFF	TGCGCCAGCAGCAATGAACAGGGGGCCGGAGGGGAGCTGTTTTTT
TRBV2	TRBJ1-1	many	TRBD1	CASSERGTGTNTEAFF	TGTGCCAGCAGTGAGAGGGGGACAGGGACTAACACTGAAGCTTTCTTT
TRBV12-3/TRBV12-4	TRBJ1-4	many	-	CASSMGDQEKLFF	TGTGCCAGCAGCATGGGGGACCAAGAAAAACTGTTTTTT
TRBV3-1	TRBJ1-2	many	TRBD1	CASSRTGTGGLYGYTF	TGTGCCAGCAGCCGAACCGGGACAGGGGGTCTCTATGGCTACACCTTC
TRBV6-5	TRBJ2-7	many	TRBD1	CASRATGLAYEQYF	TGTGCCAGCAGAGCGACAGGGCTCGCCTACGAGCAGTACTTC
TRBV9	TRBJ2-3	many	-	CASSVEGSGQGWSTDTQYF	TGTGCCAGCAGCGTCGAAGGGAGCGGGCAGGGGTGGAGCACAGATACGCAGTATTTT
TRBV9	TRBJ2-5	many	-	CASSQGGGSRETQYF	TGTGCCAGCAGCCAGGGGGGGGGCAGCAGGGAGACCCAGTACTTC
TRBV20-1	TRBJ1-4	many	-	CSTLLATNEKLFF	TGCAGCACATTACTAGCAACTAATGAAAAACTGTTTTTT
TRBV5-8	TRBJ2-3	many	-	CASSLYGTLSTDTQYF	TGTGCCAGCAGCTTGTATGGGACCCTTAGCACAGATACGCAGTATTTT
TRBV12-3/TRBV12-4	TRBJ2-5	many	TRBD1	CASSHAGGTGGRTQYF	TGTGCCAGCAGTCATGCTGGGGGGACAGGGGGGCGGACCCAGTACTTC
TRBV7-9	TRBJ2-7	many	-	CASSSGGTYEQYF	TGTGCCAGCAGCTCGGGTGGGACCTACGAGCAGTACTTC
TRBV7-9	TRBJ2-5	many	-	CASSVGAARLGETQYF	TGTGCCAGCAGCGTGGGGGCGGCGAGATTAGGAGAGACCCAGTACTTC
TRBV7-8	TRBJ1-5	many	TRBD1	CASSLDRDNQPQHF	TGTGCCAGCAGCCTTGACAGGGACAATCAGCCCCAGCATTTT
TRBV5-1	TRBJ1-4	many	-	CASSLGGGSEKLFF	TGCGCCAGCAGCTTGGGAGGAGGGAGTGAAAAACTGTTTTTT
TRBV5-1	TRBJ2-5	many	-	CASSLDRGDETQYF	TGCGCCAGCAGCCTTGATCGCGGGGATGAGACCCAGTACTTC
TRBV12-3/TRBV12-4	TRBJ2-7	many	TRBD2	CASRRSGGPHYEQYF	TGTGCCAGCAGAAGATCGGGGGGGCCTCACTACGAGCAGTACTTC
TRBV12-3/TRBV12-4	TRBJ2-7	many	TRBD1	CASRELGQGGEQYF	TGTGCCAGCAGGGAACTTGGACAGGGAGGCGAGCAGTACTTC
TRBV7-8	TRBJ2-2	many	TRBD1	CASSSGTGRNTGELFF	TGTGCCAGCAGCTCCGGGACAGGACGTAACACCGGGGAGCTGTTTTTT
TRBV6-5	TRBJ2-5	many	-	CASSPTGLGKETQYF	TGTGCCAGCAGTCCCACCGGGCTGGGGAAAGAGACCCAGTACTTC
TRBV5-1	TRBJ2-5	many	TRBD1	CASSLRWDRGSETQYF	TGCGCCAGCAGCTTACGTTGGGACAGGGGATCAGAGACCCAGTACTTC
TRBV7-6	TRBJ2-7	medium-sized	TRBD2	CASSLRSTRGDEQYF	TGTGCCAGCAGCTTACGATCGACACGGGGGGACGAGCAGTACTTC
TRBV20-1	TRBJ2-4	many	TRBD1	CSAWPGGWDIQYF	TGCAGTGCCTGGCCAGGGGGATGGGACATTCAGTACTTC
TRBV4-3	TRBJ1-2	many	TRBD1	CASSHGGTGLYGYTF	TGCGCCAGCAGCCACGGGGGGACAGGGCTCTATGGCTACACCTTC
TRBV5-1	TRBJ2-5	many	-	CASSGGRGQETQYF	TGCGCCAGCAGCGGGGGACGAGGCCAAGAGACCCAGTACTTC
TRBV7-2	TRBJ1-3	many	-	CASSGTNKGNTIYF	TGTGCCAGCAGCGGTACTAACAAGGGGAACACCATATATTTT
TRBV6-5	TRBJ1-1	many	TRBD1	CASSPETGFGAFF	TGTGCCAGCAGTCCTGAGACAGGGTTCGGAGCTTTCTTT
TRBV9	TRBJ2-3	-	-	CASSPQSRRGDTQYF	TGTGCCAGCAGCCCCCAAAGTCGTAGGGGAGATACGCAGTATTTT
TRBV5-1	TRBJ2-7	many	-	CASSLESYSYEQYF	TGCGCCAGCAGCTTGGAAAGCTACTCCTACGAGCAGTACTTC